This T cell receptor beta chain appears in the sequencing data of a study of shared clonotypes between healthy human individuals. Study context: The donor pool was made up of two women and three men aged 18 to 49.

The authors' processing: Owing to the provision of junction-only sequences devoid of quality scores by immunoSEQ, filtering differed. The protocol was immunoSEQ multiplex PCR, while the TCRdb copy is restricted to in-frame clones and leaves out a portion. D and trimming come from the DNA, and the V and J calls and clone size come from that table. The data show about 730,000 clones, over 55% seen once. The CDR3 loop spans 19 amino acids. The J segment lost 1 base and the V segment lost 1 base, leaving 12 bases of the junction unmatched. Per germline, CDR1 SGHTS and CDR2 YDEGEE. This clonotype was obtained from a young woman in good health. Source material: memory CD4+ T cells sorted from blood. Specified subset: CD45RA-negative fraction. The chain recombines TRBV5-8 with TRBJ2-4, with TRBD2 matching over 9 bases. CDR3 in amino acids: CASSLRRSGLAKAKNIQYF. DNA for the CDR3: TGTGCCAGCAGCTTGAGGAGATCCGGACTAGCGAAGGCCAAAAACATTCAGTACTTC. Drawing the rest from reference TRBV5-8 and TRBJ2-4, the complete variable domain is EAGVTQSPTHLIKTRGQQATLRCSPISGHTSVYWYQQALGLGLQFLLWYDEGEERNRGNFPPRFSGRQFPNYSSELNVNALELEDSALYLCASSLRRSGLAKAKNIQYFGAGTRLSVL.